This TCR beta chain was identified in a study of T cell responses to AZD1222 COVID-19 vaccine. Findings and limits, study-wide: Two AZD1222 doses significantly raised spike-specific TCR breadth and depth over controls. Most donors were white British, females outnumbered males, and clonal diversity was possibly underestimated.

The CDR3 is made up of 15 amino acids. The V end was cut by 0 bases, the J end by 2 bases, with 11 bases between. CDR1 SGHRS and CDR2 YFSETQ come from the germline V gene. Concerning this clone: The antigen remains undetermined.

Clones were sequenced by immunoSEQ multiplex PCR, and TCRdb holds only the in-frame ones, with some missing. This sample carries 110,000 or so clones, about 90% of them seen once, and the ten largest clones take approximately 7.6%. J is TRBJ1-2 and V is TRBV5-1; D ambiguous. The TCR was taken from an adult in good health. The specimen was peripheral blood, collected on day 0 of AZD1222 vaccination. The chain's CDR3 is CASSLANGRNYGYTF. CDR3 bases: TGCGCCAGCAGCTTGGCCAATGGTCGAAACTATGGCTACACCTTC.